This T cell receptor beta chain was obtained from a study of cytomegalovirus exposure and HLA in healthy donors. General observations from the study: The tendency of first-cohort TCR clusters to co-occur in the 120 validation repertoires was the finding of a later analysis. Researchers catalogued under 200 TCR beta chains as cytomegalovirus-associated. Reports indicated that the classifier achieved high specificity and sensitivity in diagnosing cytomegalovirus status.

Germline V gives CDR1 MNHEY, CDR2 SMNVEV (reference sequence). The CDR3 sequence is 16 residues long. Trimming took 2 bases from V and 0 from J, leaving 13 bases between them. Profiled with immunoSEQ multiplex PCR; TCRdb holds only in-frame clones, not every one. The sample holds about 130,000 clones, 75% to 90% seen once. This clone has a single count. Its antigen is as yet unknown. This receptor was obtained from a woman in her late teens or twenties in good health and CMV-seropositive. Sequencing input: PBMCs. The chain carries TRBV27 and TRBJ1-1; no reliable D call. The CDR3 region is CASSLNSGYLNTEAFF. The CDR3 DNA reads as TGTGCCAGCAGTTTAAATTCAGGCTACTTGAACACTGAAGCTTTCTTT.